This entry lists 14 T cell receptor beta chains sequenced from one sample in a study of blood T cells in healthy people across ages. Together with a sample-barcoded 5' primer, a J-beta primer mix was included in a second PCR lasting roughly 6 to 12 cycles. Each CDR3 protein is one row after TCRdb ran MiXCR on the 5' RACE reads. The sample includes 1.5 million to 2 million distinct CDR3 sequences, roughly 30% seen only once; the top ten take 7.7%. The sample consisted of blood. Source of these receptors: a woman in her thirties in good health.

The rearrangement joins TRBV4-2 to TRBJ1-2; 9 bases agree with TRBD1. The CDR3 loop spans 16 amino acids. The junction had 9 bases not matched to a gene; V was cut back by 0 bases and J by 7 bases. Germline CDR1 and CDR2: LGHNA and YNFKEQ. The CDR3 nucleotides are TGTGCCAGCAGCCAAGATAAGGGACAGGGTAATTCTGGCTACACCTTC. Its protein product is CASSQDKGQGNSGYTF.

The CDR3 DNA reads as TGTGCCAGCCGCACAAGGAGAGTGAACACTGAAGCTTTCTTT. Its protein product is CASRTRRVNTEAFF. The chain combines TRBV5-6 with TRBJ1-1; unclear D gene. The CDR3 totals 14 residues. Germline CDR1 is SGHDT and CDR2 is YYEEEE. V was cut by 7 bases and J by 0 bases, with 13 bases left in between.

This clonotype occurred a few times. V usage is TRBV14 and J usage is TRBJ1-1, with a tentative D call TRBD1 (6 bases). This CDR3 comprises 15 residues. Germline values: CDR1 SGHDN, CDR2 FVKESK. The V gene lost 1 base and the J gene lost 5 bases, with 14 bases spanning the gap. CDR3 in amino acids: CASSQVHRAGTEAFF. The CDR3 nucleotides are TGTGCCAGCAGCCAAGTTCACAGGGCCGGGACTGAAGCTTTCTTT.

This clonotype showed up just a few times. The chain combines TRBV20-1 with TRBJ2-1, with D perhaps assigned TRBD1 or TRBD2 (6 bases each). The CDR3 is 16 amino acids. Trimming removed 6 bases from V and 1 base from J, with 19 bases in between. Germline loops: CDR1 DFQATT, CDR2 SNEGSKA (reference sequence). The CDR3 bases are TGCAGTGCCCGACTCGGCCGGGGGCGGTCCTACAATGAGCAGTTCTTC. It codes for CSARLGRGRSYNEQFF.

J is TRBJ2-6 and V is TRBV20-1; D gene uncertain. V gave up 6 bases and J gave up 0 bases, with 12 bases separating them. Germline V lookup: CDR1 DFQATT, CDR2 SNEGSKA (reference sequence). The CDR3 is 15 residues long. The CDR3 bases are TGCAGTGCCGGTGGGTCCCGCTCTGGGGCCAACGTCCTGACTTTC. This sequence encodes CSAGGSRSGANVLTF.

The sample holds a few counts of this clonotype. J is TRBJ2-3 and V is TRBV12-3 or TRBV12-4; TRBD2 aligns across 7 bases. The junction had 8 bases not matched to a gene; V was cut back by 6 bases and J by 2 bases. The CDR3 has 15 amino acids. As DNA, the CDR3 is TGTGCCAGCAGCGGGCCGGGACTAACCACAGATACGCAGTATTTT. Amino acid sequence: CASSGPGLTTDTQYF.

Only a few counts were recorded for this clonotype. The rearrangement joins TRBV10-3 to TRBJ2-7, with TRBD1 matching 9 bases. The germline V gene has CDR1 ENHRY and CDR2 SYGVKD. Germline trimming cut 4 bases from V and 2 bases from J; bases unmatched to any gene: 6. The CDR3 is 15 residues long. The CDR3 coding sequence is TGTGCCATCAGTGGCCGGGGACAGGGAACCTACGAGCAGTACTTC. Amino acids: CAISGRGQGTYEQYF.

The CDR3 region has the DNA TGTGCCAGCAGCCAAGTCGGGACAGGGGGCAACGAGCAGTACTTC. Its translation: CASSQVGTGGNEQYF. The gene calls are TRBV14 and TRBJ2-7; 12 bases align to TRBD1. Germline CDR1 and CDR2: SGHDN and FVKESK. V lost 1 base and J lost 5; bases outside the gene matches: 3. The length of the CDR3 is 15 residues.

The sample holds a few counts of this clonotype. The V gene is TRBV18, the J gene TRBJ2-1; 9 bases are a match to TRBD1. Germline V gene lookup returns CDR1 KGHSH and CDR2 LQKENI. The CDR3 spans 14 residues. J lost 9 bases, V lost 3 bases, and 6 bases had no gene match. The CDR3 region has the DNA TGTGCCAGCTCACCGGGACAGGGAGAGCGTGAGCAGTTCTTC. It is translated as CASSPGQGEREQFF.

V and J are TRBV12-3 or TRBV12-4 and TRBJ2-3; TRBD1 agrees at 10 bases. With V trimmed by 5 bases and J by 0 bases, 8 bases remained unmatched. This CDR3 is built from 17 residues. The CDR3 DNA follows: TGTGCCAGCAGTCCCGACAGGGGGCTGGGGAGCACAGATACGCAGTATTTT. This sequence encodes CASSPDRGLGSTDTQYF.

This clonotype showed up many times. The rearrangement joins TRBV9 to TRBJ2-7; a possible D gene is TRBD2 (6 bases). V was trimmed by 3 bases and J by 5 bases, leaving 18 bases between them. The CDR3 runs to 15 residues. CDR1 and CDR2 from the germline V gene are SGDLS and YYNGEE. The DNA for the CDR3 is TGTGCCAGCAGCGCCGGGGGACTGACGGGGGACGAGCAGTACTTC. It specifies CASSAGGLTGDEQYF.

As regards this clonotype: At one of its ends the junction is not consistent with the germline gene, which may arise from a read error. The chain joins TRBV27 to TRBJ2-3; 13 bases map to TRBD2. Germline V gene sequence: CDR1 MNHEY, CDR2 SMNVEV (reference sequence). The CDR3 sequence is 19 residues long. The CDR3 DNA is TGTGCCTGCAGTTTACGGGGGCATTGGACTAGCGGGAGTACCGATACGCAGTATTTT. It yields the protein CACSLRGHWTSGSTDTQYF.

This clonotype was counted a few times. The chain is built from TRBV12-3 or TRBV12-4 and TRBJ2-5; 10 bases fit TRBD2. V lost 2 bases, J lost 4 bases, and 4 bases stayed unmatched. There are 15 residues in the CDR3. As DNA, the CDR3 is TGTGCCAGCAGTTTAAGCGGGGGGGCCAGAGAGACCCAGTACTTC. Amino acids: CASSLSGGARETQYF.

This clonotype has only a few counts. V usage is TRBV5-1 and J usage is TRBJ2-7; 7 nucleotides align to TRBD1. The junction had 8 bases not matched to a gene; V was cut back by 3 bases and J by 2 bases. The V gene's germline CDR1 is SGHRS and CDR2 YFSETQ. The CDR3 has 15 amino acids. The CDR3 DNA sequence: TGCGCCAGCAGCTATCTTCCGGGACAGACCTACGAGCAGTACTTC. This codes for CASSYLPGQTYEQYF. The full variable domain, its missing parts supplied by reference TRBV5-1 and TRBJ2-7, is KAGVTQTPRYLIKTRGQQVTLSCSPISGHRSVSWYQQTPGQGLQFLFEYFSETQRNKGNFPGRFSGRQFSNSRSEMNVSTLELGDSALYLCASSYLPGQTYEQYFGPGTRLTVT.